This T cell receptor beta chain emerged from a study of T cells in Graves' hyperthyroidism and ophthalmopathy (dated 2019 in TCRdb). As for the study more broadly: Peripheral blood was sampled at the time of initial diagnosis, prior to any treatment. The approximately 100 discovery patients were divided at random into training and test sets in a 7:3 ratio. An independent validation cohort of around 19 hyperthyroidism patients and 17 patients who later progressed to ophthalmopathy tested prospective prediction of ophthalmopathy. To identify TCR V-J signatures that set the groups apart, the researchers used a discovery cohort of 100 or so patients, made up of around 42 with Graves' ophthalmopathy and 57 with stable Graves' hyperthyroidism. The paper reports TCR Vbeta CDR3 sequencing of over 120 peripheral blood samples: under 45 ophthalmopathy, around 80 hyperthyroidism and approximately 17 progressor patients. The study also compared thyroid tissue and blood T-cell repertoires from a handful of Graves' hyperthyroidism patients. After blood sampling, hyperthyroidism patients were treated with methimazole at a starting dose of 30 mg daily, and ophthalmopathy patients were treated with high-dose intravenous methylprednisolone.

General conclusions and limits of the study: A 13 V-J signature model separated ophthalmopathy from stable hyperthyroidism, with nearly 90% sensitivity and roughly 81% specificity in cross-validation and 80%/75% in testing. Blood samples also contained most of the expanded thyroid clonotypes (frequency above 0.001), which suggests that blood repertoires may reflect thyroid immune responses. During validation, the model predicted progression to ophthalmopathy a median of approximately 6 months ahead of onset, with around 70% sensitivity and 72% to 85% specificity. No statistical method was used to set the sample size in advance, and investigators knew the group allocation.

TCR beta CDR3 regions were amplified from RNA transcripts. The TCR CDR3 was subjected to a first round of RT-PCR using the HTBI primer set and the Qiagen OneStep RT-PCR kit. The libraries were constructed in a second round of multiplex PCR and then size-selected and purified. Libraries were sequenced paired-end with 100 bp reads on an Illumina HiSeq2000. In the authors' own workflow: SOAPnuke was used to process the raw data, with reads discarded if the reads contained adapters or uncalled bases, had a mean Phred below 15, or lacked an exact constant-primer or identifier match. COPE v1.2.5 was used to merge the high-quality paired reads, and each unique nucleotide sequence was defined as a clonotype. MiTCR v1.1 was used to align clonotypes to the IMGT TRBV, TRBD and TRBJ reference segments. The analysis included only V-J combinations with a frequency above 0.0001, which together covered roughly 99% of the repertoires. The TCS score was defined as the ratio of F50 (clonal expansion) to E x V (chaos), calculated using BLOSUM62-based TCRdist between CDR3 peptides within each V-J. Welch's t-statistics and random forest reduced some 510 V-J features to about 12, which were used in a naive Bayes classifier (R e1071). The similarity between thyroid and blood repertoires was quantified using the Morisita-Horn index. TCRdb took the public reads, trimmed them with fastp at Q25, ran MiXCR for clone calling and kept in-frame beta chains. Records with the same CDR3 protein are collapsed into one entry carrying the most frequent genes and DNA. The V and J calls and clone size are TCRdb's, not the authors'. The sample contains hundreds of thousands of distinct CDR3 sequences, 30% to 40% of them found a single time. Around a third of the sample lies in the top ten.

A patient counted as having stable Graves' hyperthyroidism if no progression to ophthalmopathy occurred over 18 months of follow-up. Hyperthyroidism patients were newly diagnosed, with disease duration under 2 months, and aged 18 to 65 years. Exclusion was applied to patients with uncontrolled infections, other autoimmune diseases, pregnancy or lactation. Diagnoses relied on clinical symptoms, serum thyroxine and TRAb, thyroid ultrasound and orbital computed tomography. PBMCs were separated from roughly 9.3 ml of fresh peripheral blood using Ficoll-Paque density gradient centrifugation. Trizol reagent was used to extract total RNA, and RNA quality was then checked on an Agilent 2100 Bioanalyzer. CDR1 and CDR2 were assigned from the germline V gene as MDHEN and SYDVKM. V is reduced by 7 bases and J by 4 bases, leaving a spacing of 14 bases between them. The CDR3 numbers 14 residues from cysteine through phenylalanine. CDR3 DNA only is kept here, 42 bases in frame from base 1.

With regard to this clonotype: Its cognate antigen has yet to be identified. Base quality data are lacking; no much larger clone is found one base away.

The sample consisted of blood. The clonotype comes from a woman in her thirties or forties with Graves' hyperthyroidism. The chain is encoded by TRBV28 joined to TRBJ1-3, with no confidently assigned D gene. The CDR3: CASNGRVEGNTIYF. The nucleotide sequence is TGTGCCAGCAATGGACGTGTCGAGGGAAACACCATATATTTT.